The text below deals with one T cell receptor beta chain. This sample stems from a study of blood T cell repertoires in COVID-19. Across the whole study: Material from acute and convalescent COVID-19 was sourced from the United States, Italy and Spain. The cDNA or gDNA used as material had been derived from T cells, B-cell-depleted T cells, or PBMCs.

The authors' processing: By means of reference gene primer amplification, nucleated cell counts were estimated. TCRdb keeps only in-frame clones here, not all; method: immunoSEQ multiplex PCR. The V and J calls and clone size are taken from that table; D and trimming were inferred from the DNA. The sample includes about 19,000 clones, approximately 91% seen only once; the top ten take roughly a sixth. The sequencing input was peripheral blood. This clonotype was obtained from a human donor in a cohort sampled during active COVID-19.

As DNA, the CDR3 is TGCAGTGCTAGTTTCGGGAGCCGGTCAAGTACGCAGTATTTT. This encodes CSASFGSRSSTQYF. The J gene is TRBJ2-3, the V gene TRBV20-1, with a tentative D call TRBD2 (6 bases). The CDR3 is made up of 14 amino acids. Germline V lookup: CDR1 DFQATT, CDR2 SNEGSKA (reference sequence). V was clipped by 3 bases and J by 8 bases, with 18 bases between them.